This T cell receptor (beta chain) is drawn from a study of radiotherapy plus CTLA-4 blockade in lung cancer. The CDR3 is 14 residues long. The germline V gene encodes CDR1 SGDLS and CDR2 YYNGEE. V shed 5 bases and J shed 1 base, with 11 bases lying between them. Only a few counts were recorded for this clone. Antigen: not known. The protocol was immunoSEQ multiplex PCR, while the TCRdb copy is restricted to in-frame clones and leaves out a portion. The table records some 34,000 clones, around 77% of them present only once. Findings and caveats of the study: Increased serum interferon-beta after radiation also reportedly predicted response strongly.

The input for sequencing was peripheral blood, taken from a patient treated with radiotherapy plus ipilimumab. This sequence joins TRBV9 and TRBJ2-3; D gene ambiguous. This receptor was taken from a human donor with non-small cell lung cancer who had stable disease on radiotherapy plus ipilimumab. The CDR3 loop is CASSYIPGTDTQYF. CDR3 sequence (DNA): TGTGCCAGCAGTTATATCCCCGGCACAGATACGCAGTATTTT.